This TCR beta chain originates from a study of cytomegalovirus exposure and HLA in healthy donors. Worth noting for this clone: Its specificity is not known.

An approximately 130-subject validation cohort, separate from the 666-subject first cohort, supplied the donors. Here immunoSEQ multiplex PCR was the method, and the copy in TCRdb shows in-frame clones only, minus some. The top ten clones hold approximately 12% of a sample with some 260,000 clones, about 90% of them seen once. The germline gives CDR1 LNHDA, CDR2 SQIVND (reference sequence). Trimming shortened V by 5 bases and J by 0 bases, and 11 bases separated the two germline ends. The CDR3 covers 15 residues. Study-wide results and caveats: Reported performance of the classifier showed diagnosis of cytomegalovirus status with high specificity and sensitivity. The study put 150 to 200 TCR beta chains on its list as cytomegalovirus-associated.

This sequence was found in a man aged 18 to 29 in good health and CMV-seropositive. Specimen: PBMCs. The chain uses TRBV19 and TRBJ2-1, with a tentative D call TRBD2 (5 bases). This chain's CDR3 is CASSPGLSSYNEQFF. DNA for the CDR3: TGTGCCAGTAGTCCCGGACTGAGCTCCTACAATGAGCAGTTCTTC.